These 27 T cell receptor beta chains were all obtained from the same sample, sequenced in a study of blood T cells in healthy people across ages. For the second PCR, which ran for roughly 7 to 11 cycles, a sample-barcoded 5' primer and a J-beta primer mix were used. TCRdb re-derived calls from the 5' RACE reads in MiXCR, one entry per CDR3 protein. There are roughly 1,000,000 distinct CDR3 sequences in the sample; roughly a quarter occur only once, and approximately 0.79% lies in the top ten. The same sample was also used in a study of T cells of mothers and their children.

Material: blood. Source of these receptors: a girl between 2 and 10 years old in good health.

This clonotype was counted ten times or more. The chain uses TRBV7-9 and TRBJ2-7, with D possibly being TRBD1 (6 bases). The germline CDR1 and CDR2 sequences are SEHNR and FQNEAQ (reference sequence). V lost 8 bases, J lost 3 bases, and 17 bases lay in between. The CDR3 runs to 14 residues. The CDR3 reads CASSSGQTFYEQYF. CDR3 DNA: TGTGCCAGCTCTAGTGGACAGACCTTCTACGAGCAGTACTTC. Looking up the rest from reference TRBV7-9 and TRBJ2-7 gives the full variable domain: DTGVSQNPRHKITKRGQNVTFRCDPISEHNRLYWYRQTLGQGPEFLTYFQNEAQLEKSRLLSDRFSAERPKGSFSTLEIQRTEQGDSAMYLCASSSGQTFYEQYFGPGTRLTVT.

The sample holds a few counts of this clonotype. The rearrangement links TRBV7-2 to TRBJ2-2, with D possibly being TRBD1 (6 bases). Germline V gives CDR1 SGHTA, CDR2 FQGNSA. The CDR3 spans 16 residues. V was pared by 1 base and J by 3 bases, with 12 bases between. For the CDR3, the DNA is TGTGCCAGCAGCTTAGTTCAGGGGTGGGACACCGGGGAGCTGTTTTTT. As protein: CASSLVQGWDTGELFF.

This clonotype has more than one count but fewer than ten. The J gene is TRBJ2-5, the V gene TRBV4-1; D is possibly TRBD2 (5 bases). The germline gives CDR1 MGHRA, CDR2 YSYEKL. V was pared by 0 bases and J by 5 bases, with 16 bases between. This CDR3 is built from 16 residues. The chain's CDR3 is CASSQEFERRGETQYF. CDR3 in DNA: TGCGCCAGCAGCCAAGAGTTCGAACGGCGAGGGGAGACCCAGTACTTC.

The chain links TRBV6-1 to TRBJ2-3; TRBD1 matches 9 bases. The trim removed 2 bases at V and 8 bases at J, leaving 8 bases unmatched. This CDR3 has 15 residues. Germline V gene lookup returns CDR1 MNHNS and CDR2 SASEGT. CDR3 nucleotides: TGTGCCAGCAGTGAATGGGGACAGGGCCTAGGTACGCAGTATTTT. This translates into CASSEWGQGLGTQYF.

This clonotype was counted between two and nine times. The chain links TRBV29-1 to TRBJ2-2; D is unclear. The ends were cut back, 3 bases at V and 6 bases at J, with 14 bases in the middle. Germline lookup yields CDR1 SQVTM and CDR2 ANQGSEA. The CDR3 contains 14 residues. DNA for the CDR3: TGCAGCGTTGAGAGTGGTATGGAACCCGGGGAGCTGTTTTTT. It translates to CSVESGMEPGELFF.

The chain has TRBV20-1 and TRBJ1-6; TRBD1 matches 7 bases. The CDR3 length is 14 residues. The germline V gene has CDR1 DFQATT and CDR2 SNEGSKA (reference sequence). V shed 4 bases, J shed 6 bases, and the junction held 6 bases outside the gene matches. CDR3 loop: CSATPQGPNSPLHF. As DNA, the CDR3 is TGCAGTGCTACCCCACAGGGGCCTAATTCACCCCTCCACTTT.

This clonotype was counted a few times. The chain is built from TRBV29-1 and TRBJ2-1; no definite D call. The V end was cut by 6 bases, the J end by 8 bases, with 14 bases between. Germline-derived CDR1 and CDR2 are SQVTM and ANQGSEA. The CDR3 runs 12 residues. CDR3 residues: CSVIGVFDEQFF. CDR3 DNA: TGCAGCGTGATCGGAGTGTTTGATGAGCAGTTCTTC.

The CDR3 is CSARDPGVGYSNQPQHF. As DNA, the CDR3 is TGCAGTGCTAGAGATCCAGGGGTTGGCTATAGCAATCAGCCCCAGCATTTT. The chain links TRBV20-1 to TRBJ1-5, with D possibly TRBD1 on 6 matching bases. Trimming shortened V by 0 bases and J by 0 bases, and 15 bases separated the two germline ends. The CDR3 is 17 residues long. CDR1 is DFQATT, CDR2 SNEGSKA, per germline (reference sequence).

The rearrangement uses TRBV7-9 and TRBJ1-2; D is possibly TRBD1 (5 bases). Trimming took 6 bases from V and 3 from J, leaving 14 bases between them. Germline V lookup: CDR1 SEHNR, CDR2 FQNEAQ (reference sequence). The CDR3 contains 14 residues. CDR3: CASSPRRGYYGYTF. The CDR3 DNA reads TGTGCCAGCAGTCCTCGCCGGGGCTACTATGGCTACACCTTC.

The chain joins TRBV6-5 to TRBJ2-6, with D tentatively TRBD2 (6 bases). CDR1 is MNHEY, CDR2 SVGAGI, per germline. V was clipped by 0 bases and J by 0 bases, with 21 bases between them. The CDR3 runs to 21 residues. This CDR3 is CASSYSHYGGSKFSGANVLTF. CDR3 nucleotide sequence: TGTGCCAGCAGTTACTCGCACTATGGGGGGTCCAAGTTCTCTGGGGCCAACGTCCTGACTTTC.

The genes are TRBV5-5 and TRBJ2-7, with unresolved D. Germline CDR1 and CDR2: SGHKS and YYEKEE (reference sequence). Trimming pared 7 bases from V and 2 bases from J, leaving 13 bases between. The CDR3 has 13 amino acids. The CDR3 loop reads CASSPLPTYEQYF. Written as DNA, the CDR3 is TGTGCCAGCTCTCCCCTCCCGACCTACGAGCAGTACTTC. Full variable domain (rest looked up from reference TRBV5-5 and TRBJ2-7): DAGVTQSPTHLIKTRGQQVTLRCSPISGHKSVSWYQQVLGQGPQFIFQYYEKEERGRGNFPDRFSARQFPNYSSELNVNALLLGDSALYLCASSPLPTYEQYFGPGTRLTVT.

This chain joins TRBV7-2 and TRBJ2-6; D is unclear. CDR3 length: 21 amino acids. Germline assignment: CDR1 SGHTA and CDR2 FQGNSA. Trimming cost V 1 base and J 0 bases, with 22 bases left between them. CDR3 residues: CASSLERQALLTFSGANVLTF. In DNA, the CDR3 is TGTGCCAGCAGCTTAGAACGGCAGGCCCTTCTAACATTCTCTGGGGCCAACGTCCTGACTTTC.

This clonotype was observed a single time. V gene TRBV27 combines with J gene TRBJ1-6; D unclear. The CDR3 has 13 residues. V was cut by 6 bases and J by 10 bases, with 13 bases left in between. CDR1 is MNHEY, CDR2 SMNVEV, per germline (reference sequence). Here the CDR3 DNA reads TGTGCCAGCAGCCCCATTGTGGCGTCACCCCTCCACTTT. Translating gives CASSPIVASPLHF.

With respect to this clonotype: One end of the junction fails to match germline, which may point to a read error. In nucleotides, the CDR3 is TGTGCCTGCAGCCAGGGGGGGCATGGCTACACCTTC. This encodes CACSQGGHGYTF. The chain links TRBV6-5 to TRBJ1-2; 7 bases line up with TRBD1. The CDR3 runs 12 residues. Germline V gene data show CDR1 as MNHEY and CDR2 as SVGAGI.

The V call is TRBV12-3 or TRBV12-4, the J call TRBJ2-5; TRBD2 matches at 13 bases. The trim removed 8 bases at V and 6 bases at J, leaving 3 bases unmatched. The CDR3 totals 13 residues. The CDR3 coding sequence is TGTGCCAGCGGACTAGCGGGGGTGAAGACCCAGTACTTC. Protein sequence: CASGLAGVKTQYF.

The gene calls are TRBV24-1 and TRBJ2-5; 9 bases fit TRBD2. This CDR3 is 15 amino acids long. With V trimmed by 4 bases and J by 4 bases, 6 bases remained unmatched. Germline lookup yields CDR1 KGHDR and CDR2 SFDVKD. Written as DNA, the CDR3 is TGTGCCACCAGTGAAAAGCGGGGGGTGGGAGAGACCCAGTACTTC. Amino acid sequence: CATSEKRGVGETQYF.

The V call is TRBV6-6, the J call TRBJ1-4, with D unclear. The ends were cut back, 2 bases at V and 8 bases at J, with 12 bases in the middle. This CDR3 contains 14 residues. Germline CDR1 and CDR2: MNHNY and SVGAGI (reference sequence). The CDR3 DNA is TGTGCCAGCAGTTACAGCCCGGAAGTAGAAAAACTGTTTTTT. Encoded protein: CASSYSPEVEKLFF.

This clonotype turned up a few times. This chain links TRBV7-2 with TRBJ1-6; tentative D call: TRBD1 (5 bases). Germline V CDR1 and CDR2: SGHTA, FQGNSA. CDR3 size: 15 residues. The ends were cut back, 1 base at V and 8 bases at J, with 12 bases in the middle. For the CDR3, the DNA is TGTGCCAGCAGCTTAGAGGGCAGGGTCGATTCACCCCTCCACTTT. Its protein product is CASSLEGRVDSPLHF. The full variable domain, rest sourced from reference TRBV7-2 and TRBJ1-6, is GAGVSQSPSNKVTEKGKDVELRCDPISGHTALYWYRQSLGQGLEFLIYFQGNSAPDKSGLPSDRFSAERTGGSVSTLTIQRTQQEDSAVYLCASSLEGRVDSPLHFGNGTRLTVT.

The chain has TRBV7-9 and TRBJ2-5, with D tentatively TRBD2 (5 bases). The CDR3 contains 13 residues. V lost 3 bases and J lost 9, with 14 bases in between. Germline V gives CDR1 SEHNR, CDR2 FQNEAQ (reference sequence). This CDR3 is CASSFEQERAQYF. In DNA, the CDR3 is TGTGCCAGCAGCTTCGAGCAGGAGAGGGCCCAGTACTTC.

A few counts support this clonotype. This rearrangement joins TRBV5-1 to TRBJ2-5; 7 bases fit TRBD1. Judging by the DNA end, TRBJ2-7 fits better; the J call may be wrong. Germline V gives CDR1 SGHRS, CDR2 YFSETQ. The CDR3 is made up of 16 amino acids. CDR3 bases: TGCGCCAGCAGCCCACCGAGACAGGGTATGGACCACGAGCAGTACTTC. This encodes CASSPPRQGMDHEQYF.

The chain employs TRBV18 and TRBJ2-1, with D tentatively TRBD2 (5 bases). The germline CDR1 and CDR2 sequences are KGHSH and LQKENI. The CDR3 is 13 residues long. Trimming shortened V by 8 bases and J by 0 bases, and 8 bases separated the two germline ends. CDR3 residues: CASRTRSYNEQFF. CDR3 nucleotide sequence: TGTGCCAGCCGGACTCGCTCCTACAATGAGCAGTTCTTC. The full variable domain, in which reference TRBV18 and TRBJ2-1 provide the parts outside the CDR3, is NAGVMQNPRHLVRRRGQEARLRCSPMKGHSHVYWYRQLPEEGLKFMVYLQKENIIDESGMPKERFSAEFPKEGPSILRIQQVVRGDSAAYFCASRTRSYNEQFFGPGTRLTVL.

This clonotype was detected only a few times. The genes are TRBV4-2 and TRBJ1-5; D is undetermined. Germline loops: CDR1 LGHNA, CDR2 YNFKEQ. The V end was cut by 0 bases, the J end by 1 base, with 7 bases between. CDR3 size: 15 residues. The chain's CDR3 is CASSQDVGSNQPQHF. In DNA form, the CDR3 reads TGTGCCAGCAGCCAAGATGTAGGGAGCAATCAGCCCCAGCATTTT.

This clonotype was counted between two and nine times. The J gene is TRBJ2-4, the V gene TRBV11-2; D is undetermined. V lost 5 bases and J lost 6, with 11 bases in between. Germline CDR1 is SGHAT and CDR2 is FQNNGV. This CDR3 has 13 amino acids. DNA of the CDR3: TGTGCCAGCAGCGCGTGGCCCTCAAACATTCAGTACTTC. This encodes CASSAWPSNIQYF.

The chain combines TRBV20-1 with TRBJ2-4; D tentatively reads TRBD1 or TRBD2 (5 bases each). Germline V gives CDR1 DFQATT, CDR2 SNEGSKA (reference sequence). V was clipped by 0 bases and J by 0 bases, with 12 bases between them. There are 16 residues in the CDR3. The CDR3 sequence: CSARDTGAIAKNIQYF. The CDR3 DNA reads as TGCAGTGCTAGAGATACCGGGGCCATAGCCAAAAACATTCAGTACTTC.

The chain employs TRBV6-6 and TRBJ1-1, with D unresolved. The V gene's germline CDR1 is MNHNY and CDR2 SVGAGI (reference sequence). The V gene lost 6 bases and the J gene lost 6 bases, with 11 bases spanning the gap. The CDR3 contains 12 residues. The CDR3 DNA reads as TGTGCCAGCAGCCTAGGATTCTCTGAAGCTTTCTTT. This sequence encodes CASSLGFSEAFF.

Ten or more counts support this clonotype. The CDR3 DNA is TGTGCCAGCAGCGTAGGATCCGAGCAGTTCTTC. Its translation is CASSVGSEQFF. The chain carries TRBV9 and TRBJ2-1; D is ambiguous. V was shortened by 0 bases and J by 10 bases, with 5 bases between the two germline ends. The CDR3 covers 11 residues. The V gene's germline CDR1 is SGDLS and CDR2 YYNGEE.

The chain carries TRBV7-2 and TRBJ2-1, with 7 bases identical to TRBD2. V gave up 5 bases and J gave up 9 bases; unmatched junction bases: 25. This CDR3 region has 19 residues. Germline V CDR1 and CDR2: SGHTA, FQGNSA. The CDR3: CASSPVLSSGPREVVEQFF. The CDR3 nucleotides are TGTGCCAGCAGCCCAGTCCTGTCTAGCGGCCCCAGGGAGGTCGTTGAGCAGTTCTTC.